Sequencing of this T cell receptor beta chain was carried out in a study of blood T cell repertoires in COVID-19. Study context: Some COVID-19 samples were acute and others convalescent; all came from the United States, Italy and Spain. T cells, B-cell-depleted T cells, or PBMCs provided the cDNA or gDNA that served as material.

The participants were between about 18 and 90 years old and came from under 25 US areas. Participants reported their clinical history, and cohort assignment relied on those reports. V gave up 4 bases and J gave up 8 bases, with 17 bases separating them. Germline CDR1 GTSNPN, CDR2 SVGIG (reference sequence). The CDR3 is 14 residues long. Profiling relied on immunoSEQ multiplex PCR, and the TCRdb table lists in-frame clones only, not all of them. The sample lists 400,000 or so clones, approximately 91% occurring once. This chain links TRBV30 with TRBJ1-4; D is uncertain. The TCR originated in a woman aged 40-49 years with acute COVID-19. Sequencing was done on a sample of PBMCs or T cells enriched from blood (not recorded which). In nucleotides, the CDR3 is TGTGCCTGGACTCCGAGGGTAACCGGGGAAAAACTGTTTTTT. Residues: CAWTPRVTGEKLFF.